This T cell receptor beta chain comes out of a study of lymphopenia after photon versus proton radiotherapy. The study's findings and limits: Oligoclonal CD8+ Temra expansion after nadir drove photon patients' diversity drop. Survival link was tested only in deceased patients; proton benefit remains a possibility.

As to this clone: Its matching antigen is unknown.

Profiled with immunoSEQ multiplex PCR; TCRdb holds only in-frame clones, not every one. The sample lists roughly 30,000 clones; about 91% were seen once. Trimming took off 2 bases at V and 0 bases at J, with 13 bases between the two ends. This CDR3 comprises 17 residues. Germline CDR1 reads SEHNR; CDR2 reads FQNEAQ (reference sequence). The sequence came from a woman aged 60 to 75 with cholangiocarcinoma. Some clones in this sample may be carry-over from other donors' samples. V and J are TRBV7-9 and TRBJ1-4; D gene unclear. The material sequenced was peripheral blood, taken from a patient treated with proton-based radiotherapy. This CDR3 is CASSLNQNRATNEKLFF. CDR3 DNA sequence: TGTGCCAGCAGCTTAAATCAGAACCGTGCAACTAATGAAAAACTGTTTTTT.